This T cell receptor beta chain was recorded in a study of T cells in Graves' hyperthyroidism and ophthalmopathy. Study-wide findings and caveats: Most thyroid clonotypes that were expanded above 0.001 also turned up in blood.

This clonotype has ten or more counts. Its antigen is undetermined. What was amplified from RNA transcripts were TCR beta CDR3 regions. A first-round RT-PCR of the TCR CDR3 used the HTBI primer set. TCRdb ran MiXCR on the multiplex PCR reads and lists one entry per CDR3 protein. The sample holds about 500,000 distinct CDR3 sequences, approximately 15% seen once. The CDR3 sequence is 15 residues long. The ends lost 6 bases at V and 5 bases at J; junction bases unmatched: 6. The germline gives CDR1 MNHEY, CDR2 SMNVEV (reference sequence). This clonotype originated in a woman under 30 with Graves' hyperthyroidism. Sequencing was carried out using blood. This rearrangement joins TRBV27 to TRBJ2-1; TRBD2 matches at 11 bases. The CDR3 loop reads CASSYGTSGNNEQFF. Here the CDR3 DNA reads TGTGCCAGCAGCTATGGGACTAGCGGCAACAATGAGCAGTTCTTC.